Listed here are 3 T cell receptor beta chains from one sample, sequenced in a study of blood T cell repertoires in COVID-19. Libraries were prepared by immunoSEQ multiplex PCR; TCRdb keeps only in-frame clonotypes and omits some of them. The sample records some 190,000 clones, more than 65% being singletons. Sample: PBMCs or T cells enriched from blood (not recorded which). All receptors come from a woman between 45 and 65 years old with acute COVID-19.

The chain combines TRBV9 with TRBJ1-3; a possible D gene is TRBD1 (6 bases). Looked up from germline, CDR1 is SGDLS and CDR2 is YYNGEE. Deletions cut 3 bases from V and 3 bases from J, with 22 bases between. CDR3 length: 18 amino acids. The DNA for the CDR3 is TGTGCCAGCAGCGCCCTCGCCTTCCCCAGGGGAGTTGGAAACACCATATATTTT. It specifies CASSALAFPRGVGNTIYF.

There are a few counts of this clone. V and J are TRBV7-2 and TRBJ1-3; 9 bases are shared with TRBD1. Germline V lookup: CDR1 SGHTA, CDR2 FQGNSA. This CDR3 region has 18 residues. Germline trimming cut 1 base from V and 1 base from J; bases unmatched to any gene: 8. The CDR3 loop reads CASSLETDRGRSGNTIYF. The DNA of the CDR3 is TGTGCCAGCAGCTTAGAGACGGACAGGGGTCGTTCTGGAAACACCATATATTTT.

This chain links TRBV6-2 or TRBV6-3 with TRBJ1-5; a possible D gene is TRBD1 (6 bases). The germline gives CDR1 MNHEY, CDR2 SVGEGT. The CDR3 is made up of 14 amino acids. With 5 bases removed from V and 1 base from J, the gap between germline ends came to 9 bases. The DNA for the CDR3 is TGTGCCAGCAGTGGCGACAGGAGCAATCAGCCCCAGCATTTT. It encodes CASSGDRSNQPQHF.